Presented here are 28 T cell receptor beta chains from one specimen sequenced in a study of OX40 agonist ivuxolimab in advanced cancers. The repertoire was sequenced with immunoSEQ multiplex PCR; TCRdb's copy has only in-frame clones and lacks some. The sample lists about 94,000 clones, 87% seen once, with under 0.35% in the top ten. This material consisted of CD4+ or CD8+ T cells sorted from blood, taken in a trial of the OX40 agonist ivuxolimab. The receptor set was obtained from an adult with an advanced solid tumor such as melanoma, head and neck, liver or kidney cancer.

This sequence joins TRBV11-3 and TRBJ2-4; D is unresolved. Trimming removed 6 bases from V and 4 bases from J, with 19 bases in between. The CDR3 loop spans 16 amino acids. Germline CDR1 reads SGHNT; CDR2 reads YENEEA. CDR3: CASSYIPPVAKNIQYF. Written as DNA, the CDR3 is TGTGCCAGCAGTTATATCCCCCCGGTTGCTAAAAACATTCAGTACTTC.

This clone has more than one count but fewer than ten. The chain is built from TRBV4-2 and TRBJ1-2; no clear D. CDR1 and CDR2 from the germline V gene are LGHNA and YNFKEQ. The CDR3 loop spans 13 amino acids. V was clipped by 8 bases and J by 0 bases, with 10 bases between them. CDR3 DNA sequence: TGTGCCAGCGCGCAGCAGACTAACTATGGCTACACCTTC. Encoded protein: CASAQQTNYGYTF.

This sequence joins TRBV19 and TRBJ2-3, with TRBD2 identical over 7 bases. This CDR3 is 17 amino acids long. V gave up 5 bases and J gave up 2 bases; unmatched junction bases: 13. Per germline, CDR1 LNHDA and CDR2 SQIVND (reference sequence). The CDR3 DNA reads TGTGCCAGTAGTCAGGGCCGTGGGGACTACCACACAGATACGCAGTATTTT. It yields the protein CASSQGRGDYHTDTQYF.

V is TRBV27 and J is TRBJ1-2, with D maybe TRBD1 (5 bases). Germline CDR1 is MNHEY and CDR2 is SMNVEV (reference sequence). V was cut by 1 base and J by 6 bases, with 12 bases left in between. The CDR3 is 14 amino acids. CDR3 loop: CASSLLPGLDGYTF. The CDR3 DNA sequence: TGTGCCAGCAGTTTATTACCGGGGCTTGATGGCTACACCTTC.

The chain recombines TRBV27 with TRBJ2-1, with D hard to call. CDR1 is MNHEY and CDR2 is SMNVEV in the germline V gene (reference sequence). Trimming took 5 bases from V and 4 from J, leaving 12 bases between them. CDR3 size: 14 residues. The CDR3 coding sequence is TGTGCCAGCAGTGCCATGACTGGGTACAATGAGCAGTTCTTC. Protein: CASSAMTGYNEQFF.

The chain combines TRBV7-8 with TRBJ2-7; maybe TRBD2 (5 bases). The CDR3 is 13 residues long. The germline CDR1 and CDR2 sequences are SGHVS and FQNEAQ. V was shortened by 3 bases and J by 7 bases, with 13 bases between the two germline ends. The CDR3 nucleotides are TGTGCCAGCAGCTTGGTTGGACTTCGTGAGCAGTACTTC. This sequence encodes CASSLVGLREQYF. Supplemented by reference TRBV7-8 and TRBJ2-7, the full variable domain reads GAGVSQSPRYKVAKRGQDVALRCDPISGHVSLFWYQQALGQGPEFLTYFQNEAQLDKSGLPSDRFFAERPEGSVSTLKIQRTQQEDSAVYLCASSLVGLREQYFGPGTRLTVT.

The rearrangement links TRBV28 to TRBJ2-1, with TRBD2 identical over 9 bases. This CDR3 has 15 amino acids. Germline values: CDR1 MDHEN, CDR2 SYDVKM. Trimming took 2 bases from V and 4 from J; bases not matched to a gene: 3. The CDR3 nucleotides read TGTGCCAGCAGTTTAGCTAGCGGGGCATACAATGAGCAGTTCTTC. Amino acid sequence: CASSLASGAYNEQFF.

V is TRBV6-1 and J is TRBJ1-6; D call uncertain. The germline gives CDR1 MNHNS, CDR2 SASEGT. The CDR3 contains 14 residues. V was shortened by 7 bases and J by 0 bases, with 7 bases between the two germline ends. Here the CDR3 reads CASTGSSYNSPLHF. The CDR3 DNA sequence: TGTGCCAGCACCGGCAGCTCCTATAATTCACCCCTCCACTTT.

This clone was found once. The chain carries TRBV7-2 and TRBJ2-3, with D possibly called TRBD1 or TRBD2 (5 bases each). Deletions cut 3 bases from V and 2 bases from J, with 12 bases between. This CDR3 comprises 15 residues. CDR1 SGHTA and CDR2 FQGNSA come from the germline V gene. The CDR3 DNA reads as TGTGCCAGCAGCTTCCGGGACGGAGCCACAGATACGCAGTATTTT. It yields the protein CASSFRDGATDTQYF.

The V and J genes are TRBV7-8 and TRBJ1-2; weak D call: TRBD1 (6 bases). This CDR3 has 13 amino acids. Germline CDR1 and CDR2: SGHVS and FQNEAQ. Trimming pared 4 bases from V and 8 bases from J, leaving 14 bases between. The CDR3 region has the DNA TGTGCCAGCAGCTCGAGGACAGTGGCCGGCTACACCTTC. This gives the protein CASSSRTVAGYTF.

This clone was seen a few times. The DNA is omitted, as the CDR3 cannot be located on it reliably, and the CDR3 follows TCRdb's listing. The CDR3 here is CASSPFGPGAKGTEAFF. The rearrangement uses TRBV18 and TRBJ1-1; TRBD1 reflects the table's D call only, with no check against the DNA. CDR1 and CDR2 (germline): KGHSH, LQKENI. Termini included, the CDR3 measures 17 amino acids.

The J gene is TRBJ2-3, the V gene TRBV5-4; D remains unclear. V lost 3 bases to trimming and J lost 2 bases, with 10 bases between them. CDR3 length: 14 residues. From germline, CDR1 is SGHNT and CDR2 YYREEE (reference sequence). As DNA, the CDR3 is TGTGCCAGCAGCTCCCGAGGTGTCACAGATACGCAGTATTTT. As protein: CASSSRGVTDTQYF.

This chain links TRBV6-6 with TRBJ2-7, with a tentative D call TRBD2 (6 bases). Deletions cut 5 bases from V and 5 bases from J, with 19 bases between. This CDR3 spans 15 amino acids. Germline V gene sequence: CDR1 MNHNY, CDR2 SVGAGI (reference sequence). DNA for the CDR3: TGTGCCAGCAGTCCGTTGGGCGCGGGGAGACACGAGCAGTACTTC. Translated, it gives CASSPLGAGRHEQYF.

The V call is TRBV11-2, the J call TRBJ1-2; D possibly corresponds to TRBD1 (5 bases). Per germline, CDR1 SGHAT and CDR2 FQNNGV. This CDR3 is 14 amino acids long. V lost 4 bases, J lost 2 bases, and 11 bases lay in between. CDR3 residues: CASSSSRGNYGYTF. In DNA, the CDR3 is TGTGCCAGCAGCTCCTCGAGGGGAAACTATGGCTACACCTTC.

The V and J genes are TRBV7-8 and TRBJ1-5; TRBD1 is a possible D gene (5 bases). The CDR3 totals 18 residues. V dropped 1 base and J dropped 3 bases, with 19 bases sitting between them. Germline-derived CDR1 and CDR2 are SGHVS and FQNEAQ. The CDR3 nucleotides read TGTGCCAGCAGCTTAGGGCGGGGGGGTATTAGCCTCAATCAGCCCCAGCATTTT. Its translation is CASSLGRGGISLNQPQHF.

The chain employs TRBV4-2 and TRBJ2-4; 8 bases match TRBD1. Germline V lookup: CDR1 LGHNA, CDR2 YNFKEQ. V lost 0 bases, J lost 7 bases, and 5 bases stayed unmatched. This CDR3 is 15 amino acids long. Here the CDR3 DNA reads TGTGCCAGCAGCCAAGATGGGAGGACAGGGAACATTCAGTACTTC. It encodes CASSQDGRTGNIQYF.

The genes are TRBV6-5 and TRBJ1-3; D perhaps matches TRBD1 (6 bases). The CDR3 length is 14 residues. Germline values: CDR1 MNHEY, CDR2 SVGAGI. V was cut by 6 bases and J by 4 bases, with 13 bases left in between. The CDR3 spells CASRPTGSGNTIYF. Here the CDR3 DNA reads TGTGCCAGCAGACCTACAGGGTCCGGAAACACCATATATTTT.

As to this clone: The junction departs from germline at one end; a sequencing error may be responsible. V and J are TRBV18 and TRBJ2-5; 11 nucleotides align to TRBD2. CDR1 is KGHSH, CDR2 LQKENI, per germline. The CDR3 spans 13 residues. The CDR3 nucleotides read TGTGCCAGCTCAGCTCTAGCGGGGGGAACCTCGAACTTC. It specifies CASSALAGGTSNF. Drawing the rest from reference TRBV18 and TRBJ2-5, the complete variable domain is NAGVMQNPRHLVRRRGQEARLRCSPMKGHSHVYWYRQLPEEGLKFMVYLQKENIIDESGMPKERFSAEFPKEGPSILRIQQVVRGDSAAYFCASSALAGGTSNFGPGTRLLVL.

A single count supports this clone. The V call is TRBV5-1, the J call TRBJ2-5; D possibly corresponds to TRBD2 (6 bases). The CDR3 contains 14 residues. V lost 4 bases and J lost 2, with 12 bases in between. Germline CDR1 reads SGHRS; CDR2 reads YFSETQ. CDR3 loop: CASSPAGQQETQYF. The CDR3, as DNA: TGCGCCAGCAGCCCCGCGGGGCAGCAAGAGACCCAGTACTTC.

This rearrangement joins TRBV28 to TRBJ2-7; TRBD1 aligns across 9 bases. Germline lookup yields CDR1 MDHEN and CDR2 SYDVKM. The CDR3 extends over 14 amino acids. J lost 5 bases, V lost 7 bases, and 9 bases had no gene match. This CDR3 is CASTGQGSSDEQYF. Here the CDR3 DNA reads TGTGCCAGCACCGGACAGGGGAGCAGCGACGAGCAGTACTTC.

V gene TRBV5-5 combines with J gene TRBJ2-7; D is perhaps TRBD1 or TRBD2 (5 bases each). Per the germline V gene, CDR1 is SGHKS and CDR2 is YYEKEE (reference sequence). The CDR3 has 14 amino acids. Trimming took off 4 bases at V and 3 bases at J, with 14 bases between the two ends. The CDR3 DNA is TGTGCCAGCAGCCGTGGGACCGAATTCTACGAGCAGTACTTC. This sequence encodes CASSRGTEFYEQYF.

Only a few counts were recorded for this clone. The J gene is TRBJ2-5, the V gene TRBV2; TRBD2 might be the D (5 bases). This CDR3 spans 15 amino acids. Trimming removed 0 bases from V and 6 bases from J, with 14 bases in between. CDR1 and CDR2 (germline): SNHLY, FYNNEI. The CDR3 region is CASSEARASSQTQYF. In nucleotides, the CDR3 is TGTGCCAGCAGTGAAGCGCGTGCTAGCAGTCAGACCCAGTACTTC. Together with reference TRBV2 and TRBJ2-5, the CDR3 gives the full variable domain: EPEVTQTPSHQVTQMGQEVILRCVPISNHLYFYWYRQILGQKVEFLVSFYNNEISEKSEIFDDQFSVERPDGSNFTLKIRSTKLEDSAMYFCASSEARASSQTQYFGPGTRLLVL.

This chain links TRBV7-9 with TRBJ2-3, with D possibly being TRBD1 or TRBD2 (5 bases each). V dropped 6 bases and J dropped 5 bases, with 12 bases sitting between them. CDR3 length equals 13 residues. Germline lookup yields CDR1 SEHNR and CDR2 FQNEAQ (reference sequence). This CDR3 reads CASSLTGQDTQYF. The CDR3 DNA is TGTGCCAGCAGTCTGACGGGGCAAGATACGCAGTATTTT.

Written as DNA, the CDR3 is TGCGCCAGCAGCTTGGCCCTGGGCCCCGCGTGGAATTCACCCCTCCACTTT. Residues: CASSLALGPAWNSPLHF. The chain is built from TRBV5-1 and TRBJ1-6; D uncertain. This CDR3 is built from 17 residues. CDR1 SGHRS and CDR2 YFSETQ come from the germline V gene. Trimming removed 0 bases at V and 7 bases at J, with 17 bases between.

This rearrangement joins TRBV5-6 to TRBJ1-5, with D possibly being TRBD1 (6 bases). The V and J ends lost 3 bases and 4 bases respectively, with 17 bases between them. Germline lookup yields CDR1 SGHDT and CDR2 YYEEEE. The CDR3 has 16 amino acids. CDR3 nucleotides: TGTGCCAGCAGCTCTCTACGGACAGCCGGTAATCAGCCCCAGCATTTT. This encodes CASSSLRTAGNQPQHF.

The count of this clone is one. This chain joins TRBV6-6 and TRBJ1-3, with a possible D match to TRBD1 (6 bases). Germline CDR1 MNHNY, CDR2 SVGAGI (reference sequence). V lost 6 bases and J 0 bases, leaving 9 bases between the germline ends. CDR3 length: 14 amino acids. Written as DNA, the CDR3 is TGTGCCAGCAGGGACAGCCCCTCTGGAAACACCATATATTTT. Protein product: CASRDSPSGNTIYF.

The CDR3 region has the DNA TGTGCCAGCAGTTACGGGGGAAATCAGCCCCAGCATTTT. It yields the protein CASSYGGNQPQHF. The rearrangement joins TRBV6-5 to TRBJ1-5, with D tentatively TRBD1 (5 bases). Between the trimmed V and J ends, which lost 2 bases and 4 bases, there was a span of 6 bases. Germline CDR1 and CDR2: MNHEY and SVGAGI. The length of the CDR3 is 13 residues.

The chain recombines TRBV19 with TRBJ1-1; the D is unclear. CDR1 is LNHDA, CDR2 SQIVND, per germline (reference sequence). Trimming cost V 2 bases and J 5 bases, with 12 bases left between them. The CDR3 totals 14 residues. The CDR3 nucleotides are TGTGCCAGTAGTATACGGCAGGAGGGAACTGAAGCTTTCTTT. Translated, it gives CASSIRQEGTEAFF. Together with reference TRBV19 and TRBJ1-1, the CDR3 gives the full variable domain: DGGITQSPKYLFRKEGQNVTLSCEQNLNHDAMYWYRQDPGQGLRLIYYSQIVNDFQKGDIAEGYSVSREKKESFPLTVTSAQKNPTAFYLCASSIRQEGTEAFFGQGTRLTVV.